This T cell receptor beta chain was obtained from a study of blood T cell repertoires in COVID-19. Study in general: Nucleic acid was either cDNA or gDNA, and it came from T cells, B-cell-depleted T cells, or PBMCs.

Measured with immunoSEQ multiplex PCR; TCRdb has only the in-frame clones, and not every one. The sample consists of roughly 180,000 clones, 85% to 90% of them appearing once. The CDR3 runs to 18 residues. CDR1 is SEHNR and CDR2 is FQNEAQ in the germline V gene (reference sequence). The germline V and J ends were trimmed by 5 bases and 0 bases, with 20 bases remaining between them. The clonotype comes from a woman in her sixties with acute or convalescent COVID-19. The V call is TRBV7-9, the J call TRBJ1-3; D may be TRBD1 (6 bases). The material sequenced was peripheral blood. In DNA, the CDR3 is TGTGCCAGCAGCCCCCTTGGGGGCACTGGGATCTCTGGAAACACCATATATTTT. It encodes CASSPLGGTGISGNTIYF.